The 10 T cell receptor beta chains in this list originate from one sample, sequenced in a study of shared clonotypes between healthy human individuals. The data were produced by immunoSEQ multiplex PCR, yet TCRdb's version contains in-frame clones alone and is incomplete. This table holds roughly 1,000,000 clones, roughly 74% found once. Sequencing input: memory CD4+ T cells from PBMCs. Described subset: CD45RA-negative fraction. The receptor source for this set is a man between 18 and 35 years old in good health. Some clones in this sample may be carry-over from other donors' samples.

This chain uses TRBV7-8 with TRBJ2-3; TRBD2 matches 16 bases. CDR1 and CDR2 from the germline V gene are SGHVS and FQNEAQ. This CDR3 comprises 18 residues. V lost 4 bases, J lost 11 bases, and 15 bases stayed unmatched. The CDR3 nucleotides are TGTGCCAGCAGCTCAAAACGACCGGGACTAGCGGGAGGGCCTGGGCAGTATTTT. It specifies CASSSKRPGLAGGPGQYF.

The rearrangement joins TRBV6-1 to TRBJ2-6; maybe TRBD1 (6 bases). The CDR3 is 16 residues long. The ends were cut back, 0 bases at V and 0 bases at J, with 6 bases in the middle. From germline, CDR1 is MNHNS and CDR2 SASEGT. As DNA, the CDR3 is TGTGCCAGCAGTGAAGCGACAGGCTCTGGGGCCAACGTCCTGACTTTC. Translating gives CASSEATGSGANVLTF.

The rearrangement joins TRBV2 to TRBJ2-1; 9 bases line up with TRBD1. After removal of 6 bases from V and 5 bases from J, the junction contained 5 bases not matched to a gene. This CDR3 contains 14 residues. Germline V gives CDR1 SNHLY, CDR2 FYNNEI. The CDR3 DNA is TGTGCCAGCAGCGGACAGGGGAGGGACAATGAGCAGTTCTTC. It specifies CASSGQGRDNEQFF. Drawing the rest from reference TRBV2 and TRBJ2-1, the complete variable domain is EPEVTQTPSHQVTQMGQEVILRCVPISNHLYFYWYRQILGQKVEFLVSFYNNEISEKSEIFDDQFSVERPDGSNFTLKIRSTKLEDSAMYFCASSGQGRDNEQFFGPGTRLTVL.

The chain recombines TRBV6-6 with TRBJ2-7, with D perhaps matching TRBD1 or TRBD2 (5 bases each). CDR1 and CDR2 (germline): MNHNY, SVGAGI (reference sequence). V gave up 2 bases and J gave up 5 bases, with 10 bases separating them. This CDR3 has 13 amino acids. The CDR3 sequence: CASSYRGDHEQYF. CDR3 coding DNA: TGTGCCAGCAGTTACCGAGGGGACCACGAGCAGTACTTC.

The V call is TRBV2, the J call TRBJ2-1, with D possibly being TRBD2 (6 bases). The length of the CDR3 is 15 residues. Deletions cut 3 bases from V and 0 bases from J, with 9 bases between. Germline V lookup: CDR1 SNHLY, CDR2 FYNNEI. For the CDR3, the DNA is TGTGCCAGCAGTGAGCGGGGTAGCTCCTACAATGAGCAGTTCTTC. Its translation: CASSERGSSYNEQFF. Drawing the rest from reference TRBV2 and TRBJ2-1, the complete variable domain is EPEVTQTPSHQVTQMGQEVILRCVPISNHLYFYWYRQILGQKVEFLVSFYNNEISEKSEIFDDQFSVERPDGSNFTLKIRSTKLEDSAMYFCASSERGSSYNEQFFGPGTRLTVL.

The chain joins TRBV5-1 to TRBJ2-7; weak D call: TRBD1 (5 bases). This CDR3 contains 12 residues. The V gene lost 4 bases and the J gene lost 4 bases, with 9 bases spanning the gap. Germline CDR1 is SGHRS and CDR2 is YFSETQ. The CDR3 DNA is TGCGCCAGCAGCGACCAGGGATACGAGCAGTACTTC. This encodes CASSDQGYEQYF.

About this clone itself: This likely reflects a read error, since a far larger clone is one base away. J is TRBJ2-7 and V is TRBV19, with 10 bases that match TRBD2. Germline CDR1 LNHDA, CDR2 SQIVND (reference sequence). J was trimmed by 6 bases and V by 4 bases; bases with no gene match: 6. The CDR3 runs to 14 residues. The CDR3 nucleotides are TGTGCCAGTAGTAGGGCTAGCGGGAGTGGCGAGCAGTACTTC. It codes for CASSRASGSGEQYF.

This clone turned up a few times. V usage is TRBV4-1 and J usage is TRBJ2-1; TRBD2 matches 9 bases. Germline loops: CDR1 MGHRA, CDR2 YSYEKL. V lost 1 base, J lost 0 bases, and 1 base stayed unmatched. This CDR3 is built from 16 residues. The CDR3 sequence is CASSQVAGASYNEQFF. CDR3 DNA sequence: TGCGCCAGCAGCCAAGTAGCGGGGGCCTCCTACAATGAGCAGTTCTTC.

The V and J genes are TRBV29-1 and TRBJ2-1, with D possibly being TRBD1 (6 bases). V lost 0 bases to trimming and J lost 5 bases, with 17 bases between them. Per the germline V gene, CDR1 is SQVTM and CDR2 is ANQGSEA. The CDR3 covers 16 residues. The CDR3 loop reads CSVEDPIQGFDNEQFF. CDR3 nucleotides: TGCAGCGTTGAAGATCCAATACAGGGTTTCGACAATGAGCAGTTCTTC.

This clone has ten or more counts. This chain joins TRBV4-1 and TRBJ1-1; D ambiguous. The CDR3 consists of 19 residues. Germline V gene sequence: CDR1 MGHRA, CDR2 YSYEKL. V was cut by 0 bases and J by 6 bases, with 26 bases left in between. CDR3 region: CASSQDLGFSLDARAEAFF. The CDR3 coding sequence is TGCGCCAGCAGCCAAGATTTAGGGTTTTCCCTCGACGCCAGAGCTGAAGCTTTCTTT.